This T cell receptor beta chain emerged from a study of blood T cell repertoires in COVID-19. Study as a whole: Italy, Spain and the United States were the sources of the convalescent and acute COVID-19 samples. The cDNA or gDNA used as material had been derived from T cells, B-cell-depleted T cells, or PBMCs.

This CDR3 comprises 16 residues. Germline V CDR1 and CDR2: SGDLS, YYNGEE. V was shortened by 3 bases and J by 3 bases, with 19 bases between the two germline ends. How the authors handled the data: Scientists estimated how many nucleated cells there were by amplifying reference gene primers. Sequencing used immunoSEQ multiplex PCR; TCRdb keeps in-frame clones, though not all of them. V, J and clone size are those of that table, while D and trimming were read from the DNA. The data show about 200,000 clones, just over 85% seen once. This clone occurred once. The sequencing sample was made of peripheral blood. The clonotype comes from a man between 25 and 39 years old who had recovered from COVID-19. This chain connects TRBV9 to TRBJ2-7; a possible D gene is TRBD2 (5 bases). CDR3 region: CASSAAGVREGYEQYF. CDR3 DNA sequence: TGTGCCAGCAGCGCCGCCGGGGTCCGGGAAGGCTACGAGCAGTACTTC.